A single sample is the source of the 23 T cell receptor beta chains below, sequenced in a study of cytomegalovirus exposure and HLA in healthy donors. PCR employed 60 Vbeta and 13 Jbeta primers. Libraries were prepared by immunoSEQ multiplex PCR; TCRdb keeps only in-frame clonotypes and omits some of them. The sample includes over 95,000 clones, 67% seen only once; the top ten take roughly 8.3%. Sequenced input: PBMCs. The receptors were sampled from a man aged 18-30 years in good health and CMV-seropositive.

This clone was seen a handful of times. Other DNA sequences within the sample encode an identical CDR3. CDR3 in DNA: TGTGCCAGTAGCAGGGATAGCAATCAGCCCCAGCATTTT. Its protein is CASSRDSNQPQHF. The gene calls are TRBV6-5 and TRBJ1-5; tentatively, D is TRBD1 (5 bases). CDR3 size: 13 residues. Trimming stripped 9 bases from V and 0 bases from J, with 9 bases between. Germline-derived CDR1 and CDR2 are MNHEY and SVGAGI.

This clone appeared a few times. This chain links TRBV5-6 with TRBJ1-5, with 7 bases fitting TRBD1. Germline values: CDR1 SGHDT, CDR2 YYEEEE. The CDR3 covers 14 residues. V gave up 1 base and J gave up 7 bases; unmatched junction bases: 5. This CDR3 is CASSLQGVGQPQHF. The DNA of the CDR3 is TGTGCCAGCAGCTTGCAGGGGGTTGGACAGCCCCAGCATTTT.

To note about this clone: The sample has other DNA sequences that encode this CDR3 too. V is TRBV2 and J is TRBJ2-3, with 7 positions matching TRBD1. The V segment lost 3 bases and the J segment 10 bases; nucleotides outside the gene matches: 7. The CDR3 runs 13 residues. Germline V lookup: CDR1 SNHLY, CDR2 FYNNEI. CDR3 loop: CASSDEPQGAQYF. The CDR3 coding sequence is TGTGCCAGCAGTGATGAACCTCAGGGGGCGCAGTATTTT.

This clone was found a few times. This chain connects TRBV29-1 to TRBJ1-3, with 7 bases matching TRBD1. CDR1 SQVTM and CDR2 ANQGSEA come from the germline V gene. With V trimmed by 6 bases and J by 7 bases, 6 bases remained unmatched. This CDR3 is built from 12 residues. The CDR3 coding sequence is TGCAGCGTCGGGACAGTGCTGAACACCATATATTTT. It translates to CSVGTVLNTIYF. Drawing the rest from reference TRBV29-1 and TRBJ1-3, the complete variable domain is SAVISQKPSRDICQRGTSLTIQCQVDSQVTMMFWYRQQPGQSLTLIATANQGSEATYESGFVIDKFPISRPNLTFSTLTVSNMSPEDSSIYLCSVGTVLNTIYFGEGSWLTVV.

This clone was picked up one time. The chain links TRBV29-1 to TRBJ2-2, with D hard to call. Germline V gives CDR1 SQVTM, CDR2 ANQGSEA. CDR3 length equals 13 residues. Trimming pared 6 bases from V and 6 bases from J, leaving 14 bases between. CDR3 loop: CSVKTSQAGELFF. The CDR3 bases are TGCAGCGTAAAGACCTCCCAGGCCGGGGAGCTGTTTTTT.

This clone was seen a handful of times. The genes are TRBV6-1 and TRBJ2-5; weak D call: TRBD1 (7 bases). CDR3 size: 14 residues. Germline V CDR1 and CDR2: MNHNS, SASEGT. Trimming shortened V by 5 bases and J by 4 bases, and 14 bases separated the two germline ends. DNA for the CDR3: TGTGCCAGCAGTCATTCCCAGGGGGGAGAGACCCAGTACTTC. This codes for CASSHSQGGETQYF.

V gene TRBV4-1 combines with J gene TRBJ1-4; TRBD1 aligns across 10 bases. Germline V gene sequence: CDR1 MGHRA, CDR2 YSYEKL. The CDR3 extends over 16 amino acids. V lost 4 bases to trimming and J lost 5 bases; unmatched junction nucleotides: 7. The DNA for the CDR3 is TGCGCCAGCAGCCTGTGGGGGGACAGGGGAAATGAAAAACTGTTTTTT. Amino acid sequence: CASSLWGDRGNEKLFF.

The J gene is TRBJ2-7, the V gene TRBV11-3; 8 bases line up with TRBD2. The CDR3 loop spans 15 amino acids. J gave up 3 bases and V 4 bases, and 8 bases lay outside the gene matches. Germline V gene lookup returns CDR1 SGHNT and CDR2 YENEEA. Written as DNA, the CDR3 is TGTGCCAGCAGCTCCGGGGGGGGAACTATCTACGAGCAGTACTTC. Translation: CASSSGGGTIYEQYF.

The chain joins TRBV5-6 to TRBJ2-7; D not certain. Per germline, CDR1 SGHDT and CDR2 YYEEEE. The CDR3 extends over 14 amino acids. The V end lost 3 bases, the J end lost 4 bases, and 14 bases lay between the germline ends. The CDR3 DNA reads TGTGCCAGCAGCTCCGACACGTCCAATTACGAGCAGTACGTC. Translation gives CASSSDTSNYEQYV.

This chain links TRBV27 with TRBJ2-2; TRBD2 aligns across 12 bases. CDR3 length: 14 amino acids. V gave up 6 bases and J gave up 6 bases; unmatched junction bases: 2. Germline lookup yields CDR1 MNHEY and CDR2 SMNVEV (reference sequence). CDR3 bases: TGTGCCAGCAGACTAGCGGGGGGTTCCGGGGAGCTGTTTTTT. Its protein is CASRLAGGSGELFF.

The gene calls are TRBV2 and TRBJ1-2, with D perhaps matching TRBD1 (6 bases). Trimming took off 1 base at V and 7 bases at J, with 13 bases between the two ends. This CDR3 has 14 amino acids. CDR1 SNHLY and CDR2 FYNNEI come from the germline V gene. CDR3 residues: CASSEERQGPGYTF. CDR3 nucleotide sequence: TGTGCCAGCAGTGAAGAGAGGCAGGGGCCTGGCTACACCTTC.

The chain uses TRBV28 and TRBJ2-7; TRBD1 matches 8 bases. With 5 bases clipped from V and 1 base from J, the junction kept 7 bases outside the gene matches. CDR3 length: 15 residues. Germline V CDR1 and CDR2: MDHEN, SYDVKM. The CDR3 DNA sequence: TGTGCCAGCAGTAGTGGGACAGGACTATCCTACGAGCAGTACGTC. As protein: CASSSGTGLSYEQYV.

This clone came up a few times. The chain links TRBV28 to TRBJ1-5, with D possibly matching TRBD1 (5 bases). The CDR3 sequence is 16 residues long. V lost 4 bases and J lost 3, with 16 bases in between. From germline, CDR1 is MDHEN and CDR2 SYDVKM. The CDR3: CASSYSGTGNNQPQHF. DNA for the CDR3: TGTGCCAGCAGTTACTCAGGAACAGGCAACAATCAGCCCCAGCATTTT.

The chain has TRBV2 and TRBJ1-5; D unclear. CDR1 and CDR2 from the germline V gene are SNHLY and FYNNEI. V was trimmed by 3 bases and J by 5 bases, leaving 11 bases between them. The CDR3 runs to 14 residues. The CDR3 region is CASSDEGYDQPQHF. The CDR3, as DNA: TGTGCCAGCAGTGACGAGGGATATGATCAGCCCCAGCATTTT.

V and J are TRBV28 and TRBJ2-5, with 7 positions matching TRBD2. The CDR3 has 14 residues. Germline CDR1 and CDR2: MDHEN and SYDVKM. Losses at the gene ends were 2 bases for V and 5 bases for J; bases not matched to a gene: 5. This chain's CDR3 is CASSLGEGRETQYF. In DNA, the CDR3 is TGTGCCAGCAGTTTAGGGGAGGGGCGGGAGACCCAGTACTTC. Full variable domain (missing parts from reference TRBV28 and TRBJ2-5): DVKVTQSSRYLVKRTGEKVFLECVQDMDHENMFWYRQDPGLGLRLIYFSYDVKMKEKGDIPEGYSVSREKKERFSLILESASTNQTSMYLCASSLGEGRETQYFGPGTRLLVL.

This chain joins TRBV9 and TRBJ2-3, with TRBD1 identical over 9 bases. The CDR3 consists of 15 residues. J gave up 2 bases and V 0 bases, and 1 base lay outside the gene matches. Germline CDR1 SGDLS, CDR2 YYNGEE. The DNA of the CDR3 is TGTGCCAGCAGCGTAGGGACAGGGGCCACAGATACGCAGTATTTT. Translation: CASSVGTGATDTQYF.

This rearrangement joins TRBV11-3 to TRBJ1-5; a weak D match, TRBD1 (6 bases). V was trimmed by 5 bases and J by 2 bases, leaving 19 bases between them. Germline CDR1 reads SGHNT; CDR2 reads YENEEA. The CDR3 length is 17 residues. The DNA of the CDR3 is TGTGCCAGCAGCCAAGAGGGTGGGGGGGGCGGCAATCAGCCCCAGCATTTT. Translated, it gives CASSQEGGGGGNQPQHF.

The chain links TRBV7-9 to TRBJ1-3; no clear D. V lost 5 bases, J lost 4 bases, and 9 bases lay in between. Per germline, CDR1 SEHNR and CDR2 FQNEAQ (reference sequence). The CDR3 runs to 13 residues. CDR3 residues: CASSPRQGNTIYF. The CDR3 nucleotides read TGTGCCAGCAGCCCACGTCAGGGAAACACCATATATTTT.

This chain connects TRBV30 to TRBJ1-2; 10 bases match TRBD1. The germline V gene encodes CDR1 GTSNPN and CDR2 SVGIG (reference sequence). The trim removed 7 bases at V and 8 bases at J, leaving 4 bases unmatched. The CDR3 is 11 amino acids. In DNA, the CDR3 is TGTGCCTACCAGACAGGGGGCGGCTACACCTTC. Its protein product is CAYQTGGGYTF.

The chain combines TRBV5-1 with TRBJ2-5; 7 bases map to TRBD1. The junction had 8 bases not matched to a gene; V was cut back by 1 base and J by 5 bases. The germline CDR1 and CDR2 sequences are SGHRS and YFSETQ. This CDR3 comprises 15 residues. CDR3 sequence: CASSLKGGLVETQYF. CDR3 nucleotide sequence: TGCGCCAGCAGCTTGAAAGGGGGCTTGGTTGAGACCCAGTACTTC.

The chain combines TRBV25-1 with TRBJ1-3; a weak D match, TRBD1 (6 bases). Germline loops: CDR1 MGHDK, CDR2 SYGVNS. Trimming pared 0 bases from V and 7 bases from J, leaving 22 bases between. The CDR3 spans 18 residues. The DNA for the CDR3 is TGTGCCAGCAGTGAATATAAGGGACCGCTCTTCAGGGGTAACACCATATATTTT. This encodes CASSEYKGPLFRGNTIYF. The variable domain in full, completed from reference TRBV25-1 and TRBJ1-3, reads EADIYQTPRYLVIGTGKKITLECSQTMGHDKMYWYQQDPGMELHLIHYSYGVNSTEKGDLSSESTVSRIRTEHFPLTLESARPSHTSQYLCASSEYKGPLFRGNTIYFGEGSWLTVV.

The chain carries TRBV10-2 and TRBJ2-6; D is unresolved. Germline V CDR1 and CDR2: WSHSY, SAAADI. With 6 bases removed from V and 1 base from J, the gap between germline ends came to 10 bases. The CDR3 totals 15 residues. The CDR3 is CASRALLSGANVLTF. In DNA form, the CDR3 reads TGCGCCAGCAGGGCCCTTTTATCTGGGGCCAACGTCCTGACTTTC.

CDR3 sequence: CSVEKQDNTGELFF. The CDR3, as DNA: TGCAGCGTTGAAAAACAGGACAACACCGGGGAGCTGTTTTTT. The chain couples TRBV29-1 to TRBJ2-2; maybe TRBD1 (5 bases). Germline CDR1 and CDR2: SQVTM and ANQGSEA. V lost 2 bases to trimming and J lost 2 bases, with 9 bases between them. This CDR3 has 14 residues.